One sample yielded the 23 T cell receptor beta chains listed below, sequenced in a study of tumour-infiltrating T cells in Burkitt lymphoma. TCRdb's table, derived via immunoSEQ multiplex PCR, lists solely in-frame clones and lacks some. This table holds hundreds of clones, about an eighth found once. Sequencing was performed on tumor tissue. The receptors shown here come from a human donor with Burkitt lymphoma.

This clone was seen more than once but under ten times. One end of the junction fails to match germline, which may point to a read error. The gene calls are TRBV27 and TRBJ2-2; either TRBD1 or TRBD2 may fit D (6 bases each). The germline V gene encodes CDR1 MNHEY and CDR2 SMNVEV (reference sequence). CDR3 size: 15 residues. CDR3 sequence reads: CASQPWGARTGELFF. The CDR3 DNA sequence: TGTGCCAGCCAACCCTGGGGGGCGCGCACCGGGGAGCTATTTTTT.

This chain uses TRBV9 with TRBJ2-3, with a possible D match to TRBD2 (7 bases). CDR3 size: 12 residues. Between the trimmed V and J ends, which lost 4 bases and 11 bases, there was a span of 14 bases. Germline values: CDR1 SGDLS, CDR2 YYNGEE. CDR3 residues: CASSSGGAGQYF. DNA of the CDR3: TGTGCCAGCAGCAGTGGGGGGGCGGGGCAGTATTTT. The whole variable domain, remainder taken from reference TRBV9 and TRBJ2-3, is DSGVTQTPKHLITATGQRVTLRCSPRSGDLSVYWYQQSLDQGLQFLIQYYNGEERAKGNILERFSAQQFPDLHSELNLSSLELGDSALYFCASSSGGAGQYFGPGTRLTVL.

The sample holds a few counts of this clone. The rearrangement uses TRBV5-4 and TRBJ2-5; 9 bases agree with TRBD2. The CDR3 runs 16 residues. J lost 4 bases, V lost 4 bases, and 11 bases had no gene match. CDR1 is SGHNT and CDR2 is YYREEE in the germline V gene (reference sequence). In DNA, the CDR3 is TGTGCCAGCAGCGTATGGACTAGCGTGGTTCGAGAGACCCAGTACTTC. It specifies CASSVWTSVVRETQYF.

This clone was detected a few times. CDR3 nucleotides: TGTGCCAGCAGCCAAGAGAAGAGGCAGGTGAATTCACCCCTCCACTTT. This translates into CASSQEKRQVNSPLHF. V is TRBV4-2 and J is TRBJ1-6, with D unresolved. V shed 0 bases and J shed 7 bases, with 13 bases lying between them. CDR3 length: 16 residues. Germline-derived CDR1 and CDR2 are LGHNA and YNFKEQ.

This clone was seen a handful of times. The chain carries TRBV28 and TRBJ1-1; D uncertain. CDR3 length: 13 amino acids. The V end lost 4 bases, the J end lost 4 bases, and 10 bases lay between the germline ends. Germline V gene data show CDR1 as MDHEN and CDR2 as SYDVKM. This chain's CDR3 is CASSSRLSTEAFF. The CDR3 coding sequence is TGTGCCAGCAGTTCCCGACTAAGCACTGAAGCTTTCTTT.

The chain links TRBV7-9 to TRBJ1-4; maybe TRBD1 (5 bases). Germline V lookup: CDR1 SEHNR, CDR2 FQNEAQ (reference sequence). The CDR3 is 18 residues long. The V end lost 2 bases, the J end lost 9 bases, and 25 bases lay between the germline ends. The CDR3, as DNA: TGTGCCAGCAGCTTATCGGTGGGTGGGTCAGGGAACGCGCAAAAACTGTTTTTT. Translating it yields CASSLSVGGSGNAQKLFF.

This chain connects TRBV7-9 to TRBJ1-1; D might be TRBD1 (5 bases). CDR1 is SEHNR, CDR2 FQNEAQ, per germline (reference sequence). The CDR3 loop spans 11 amino acids. The germline V and J ends were trimmed by 5 bases and 13 bases, with 14 bases remaining between them. The CDR3 sequence: CASSPDKENFF. DNA for the CDR3: TGTGCCAGCAGCCCGGACAAGGAGAATTTCTTT.

The chain joins TRBV6-1 to TRBJ2-6, with a possible D match to TRBD1 (5 bases). This CDR3 has 15 amino acids. Trimming took off 4 bases at V and 5 bases at J, with 12 bases between the two ends. Per the germline V gene, CDR1 is MNHNS and CDR2 is SASEGT. DNA of the CDR3: TGTGCCAGCAGTGGTAGGGGCCCTAGGGCCAACGTCCTGACTTTC. Protein: CASSGRGPRANVLTF.

This clone has only a few counts. The chain couples TRBV2 to TRBJ1-5; D gene uncertain. The CDR3 has 14 amino acids. Germline V CDR1 and CDR2: SNHLY, FYNNEI. Trimming removed 4 bases from V and 0 bases from J, with 7 bases in between. The chain's CDR3 is CASSVVVSNQPQHF. The CDR3 DNA reads as TGTGCCAGCAGTGTTGTCGTTAGCAATCAGCCCCAGCATTTT.

The V call is TRBV9, the J call TRBJ2-2, with D perhaps TRBD1 (6 bases). CDR1 and CDR2 from the germline V gene are SGDLS and YYNGEE. Trimming stripped 4 bases from V and 2 bases from J, with 9 bases between. This CDR3 has 14 amino acids. The CDR3: CASSPGQNTGELFF. The DNA of the CDR3 is TGTGCCAGCAGCCCGGGACAAAACACCGGGGAGCTGTTTTTT.

This clone was counted only a few times. The chain couples TRBV4-2 to TRBJ2-1; maybe TRBD1 (5 bases). This CDR3 contains 13 residues. Trimming left V 3 bases short and J 5 bases short, with 8 bases between. The germline CDR1 and CDR2 sequences are LGHNA and YNFKEQ. CDR3 coding DNA: TGTGCCAGCAGCCAGTCAGGGAACAATGAGCAGTTCTTC. Residues: CASSQSGNNEQFF.

This clone was counted only a few times. The chain links TRBV28 to TRBJ1-4, with 9 bases that match TRBD1. This CDR3 spans 16 amino acids. Germline V gene data show CDR1 as MDHEN and CDR2 as SYDVKM. Trimming cost V 3 bases and J 7 bases; bases outside gene matches: 9. CDR3 in amino acids: CASSFRQGEGVEKLFF. CDR3 coding DNA: TGTGCCAGCAGTTTTCGACAGGGGGAAGGTGTTGAAAAACTGTTTTTT.

This clone was picked up a small number of times. V usage is TRBV2 and J usage is TRBJ1-4, with D possibly being TRBD1 (5 bases). The CDR3 sequence is 16 residues long. Germline loops: CDR1 SNHLY, CDR2 FYNNEI. Trimming cost V 6 bases and J 8 bases, with 22 bases left between them. The CDR3 spells CASRPIGGNGEEKLFF. In DNA form, the CDR3 reads TGTGCCAGCAGACCAATTGGGGGGAACGGGGAGGAAAAACTGTTTTTT.

Within the sample, this clone is hyperexpanded. This rearrangement joins TRBV9 to TRBJ2-5, with TRBD2 matching 7 bases. The CDR3 has 15 amino acids. Germline values: CDR1 SGDLS, CDR2 YYNGEE. The J segment lost 2 bases and the V segment lost 0 bases, leaving 4 bases of the junction unmatched. The CDR3 DNA follows: TGTGCCAGCAGCGTAGAACCAGCGGGGCAAGAGACCCAGTACTTC. Its translation is CASSVEPAGQETQYF.

This clone was detected a few times. The genes are TRBV5-1 and TRBJ2-3, with 10 bases lining up with TRBD2. This CDR3 contains 19 residues. The V segment lost 1 base and the J segment 6 bases; nucleotides outside the gene matches: 17. The V gene's germline CDR1 is SGHRS and CDR2 YFSETQ. The DNA for the CDR3 is TGCGCCAGCAGCTTGTGGCTAGCGGGGGCCAAAGGGGTGGAGGATACGCAGTATTTT. This encodes CASSLWLAGAKGVEDTQYF.

In DNA, the CDR3 is TGTGCCAGCAGCTTGAAGGGGAGCTCCTACGAGCAGTACTTC. Translation gives CASSLKGSSYEQYF. This chain links TRBV5-4 with TRBJ2-7; TRBD1 or TRBD2 may be the D gene (5 bases each). Germline V gives CDR1 SGHNT, CDR2 YYREEE (reference sequence). This CDR3 spans 14 amino acids. The V gene lost 1 base and the J gene lost 0 bases, with 8 bases spanning the gap.

This clone is large by share. The CDR3 coding sequence is TGTGCCAGTAGTATAAAGGGACTAGGAGGACCCTACAATGAGCAGTTCTTC. Its protein product is CASSIKGLGGPYNEQFF. This chain links TRBV19 with TRBJ2-1; 8 nucleotides line up with TRBD2. The junction had 8 bases not matched to a gene; V was cut back by 2 bases and J by 2 bases. The length of the CDR3 is 17 residues. Per germline, CDR1 LNHDA and CDR2 SQIVND (reference sequence).

This chain links TRBV19 with TRBJ2-7; D perhaps matches TRBD2 (6 bases). Per germline, CDR1 LNHDA and CDR2 SQIVND (reference sequence). CDR3 length: 13 amino acids. V gave up 3 bases and J gave up 6 bases, with 12 bases separating them. The CDR3 sequence: CASSMVPGSEQYF. The CDR3 DNA reads TGTGCCAGTAGTATGGTGCCCGGGAGCGAGCAGTACTTC.

The V call is TRBV19, the J call TRBJ1-4, with TRBD1 as a possible D gene (5 bases). The CDR3 contains 15 residues. The germline V gene has CDR1 LNHDA and CDR2 SQIVND (reference sequence). The V gene lost 9 bases and the J gene lost 7 bases, with 21 bases spanning the gap. CDR3 sequence reads: CASKIRGARGEKLFF. CDR3 bases: TGTGCCAGCAAAATCAGAGGGGCCCGGGGTGAAAAACTGTTTTTT.

V and J are TRBV11-2 and TRBJ1-6, with D hard to call. Trimming stripped 2 bases from V and 9 bases from J, with 5 bases between. Germline V gene data show CDR1 as SGHAT and CDR2 as FQNNGV. The CDR3 consists of 12 residues. The CDR3 region is CASSLSTSPLHF. The CDR3 DNA follows: TGTGCCAGCAGCTTATCCACTTCACCCCTCCACTTT.

By share, this clone counts as large (0.1 to 1%). The rearrangement links TRBV6-5 to TRBJ2-3; D not resolved. Trimming removed 7 bases at V and 4 bases at J, with 9 bases between. This CDR3 has 12 amino acids. Looked up from germline, CDR1 is MNHEY and CDR2 is SVGAGI. This CDR3 reads CASISRSDTQYF. The CDR3 DNA sequence: TGTGCCAGCATTAGTCGGTCAGATACGCAGTATTTT.

Here the CDR3 DNA reads TGCGCCAGCATTCGGGATCAGCCCCAGCATTTT. Translating gives CASIRDQPQHF. This chain uses TRBV5-1 with TRBJ1-5; D is undetermined. V was shortened by 6 bases and J by 5 bases, with 6 bases between the two germline ends. The CDR3 runs 11 residues. Germline CDR1 SGHRS, CDR2 YFSETQ.

The chain carries TRBV6-4 and TRBJ1-2; no clear D. This CDR3 has 14 residues. V was cut by 7 bases and J by 8 bases, with 20 bases left in between. CDR1 and CDR2 (germline): MRHNA, SNTAGT. Here the CDR3 reads CASKIPRRFCGYTF. CDR3 coding DNA: TGTGCCAGCAAAATTCCACGCAGATTTTGCGGCTACACCTTC.